This T cell receptor (beta chain) was sequenced in a study of blood T cell repertoires in COVID-19. Original processing notes: Reference gene primer amplification yielded estimated nucleated cell counts. The method was immunoSEQ multiplex PCR; TCRdb's version includes in-frame clones alone and lacks a portion of them. V and J calls and clone size are copied from that table; D and trimming were computed from the DNA. The top ten hold less than 2% of the sample, which has about 120,000 clones, 90% seen once. Sample: peripheral blood. The clonotype was recovered from a human donor with active COVID-19. The donor label of this sample is uncertain.

The CDR3: CASSRTGLPGHF. CDR3 nucleotide sequence: TGTGCCAGTAGTAGGACAGGGCTCCCTGGGCATTTT. V is TRBV19 and J is TRBJ1-5; 8 bases map to TRBD1. The CDR3 runs to 12 residues. Germline values: CDR1 LNHDA, CDR2 SQIVND (reference sequence). J lost 15 bases, V lost 4 bases, and 8 bases had no gene match. The full variable domain, completed using reference TRBV19 and TRBJ1-5, is DGGITQSPKYLFRKEGQNVTLSCEQNLNHDAMYWYRQDPGQGLRLIYYSQIVNDFQKGDIAEGYSVSREKKESFPLTVTSAQKNPTAFYLCASSRTGLPGHFGDGTRLSIL.